Sequencing of this T cell receptor (beta chain) was carried out in a study of regulatory T cells in long-lasting Graves disease. Time point indicated: persistent/refractory GD, antithyroid drugs over 5 years with positive TRAb. RNA extracted from PBMCs served as the sequencing template. The ends lost 5 bases at V and 5 bases at J; junction bases unmatched: 15. CDR3 length: 16 amino acids. Germline V gene lookup returns CDR1 DFQATT and CDR2 SNEGSKA (reference sequence). With iRepertoire HTBI primers and Arm-PCR of CDR3 regions, TCR beta libraries were built. MiXCR, applied by TCRdb to the multiplex PCR reads, yields one record per CDR3 protein. Of 400,000 to 500,000 distinct CDR3 sequences in the sample, less than 25% were seen once. This clonotype was observed at least ten times.

The source of this sequence is a female donor with Graves disease. This chain links TRBV20-1 with TRBJ2-5; 9 bases line up with TRBD1. Sample: peripheral blood mononuclear cells (PBMCs), taken when the disease was refractory, from a patient treated with antithyroid drugs. CDR3: CSAPNLWTGVGETQYF. In nucleotides, the CDR3 is TGCAGTGCTCCGAATTTATGGACAGGGGTGGGTGAGACCCAGTACTTC.